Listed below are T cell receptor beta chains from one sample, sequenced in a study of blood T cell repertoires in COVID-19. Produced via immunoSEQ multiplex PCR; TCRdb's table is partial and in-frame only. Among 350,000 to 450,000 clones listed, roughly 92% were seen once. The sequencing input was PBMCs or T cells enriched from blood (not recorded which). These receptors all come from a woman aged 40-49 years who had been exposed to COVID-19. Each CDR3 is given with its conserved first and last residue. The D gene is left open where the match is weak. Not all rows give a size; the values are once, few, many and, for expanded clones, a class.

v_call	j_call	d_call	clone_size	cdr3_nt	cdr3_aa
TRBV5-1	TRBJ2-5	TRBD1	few	TGCGCCAGCAGCTTGGGGGAGCCCCAGGGGGCCCAGTACTTC	CASSLGEPQGAQYF
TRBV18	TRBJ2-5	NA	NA	TGTGCCAGCTCACCCAAACTAGCAGACCAAGAGACCCAGTACTTC	CASSPKLADQETQYF
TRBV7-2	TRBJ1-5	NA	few	TGTGCCAGCACCACGCCGACCGGGCAGCCCCAGCATTTT	CASTTPTGQPQHF
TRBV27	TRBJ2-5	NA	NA	TGTGCCAGCAGTTTCAATGGGGCAGAGACCCAGTACTTC	CASSFNGAETQYF
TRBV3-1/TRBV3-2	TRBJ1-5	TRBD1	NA	TGTGCCAGCAGCCATAGTGGGACAGCTAATCAGCCCCAGCATTTT	CASSHSGTANQPQHF
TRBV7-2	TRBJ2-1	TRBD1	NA	TGTGCCAGCAGCTTAGGGAGACAGGGGTATAAGCAGTTCTTC	CASSLGRQGYKQFF
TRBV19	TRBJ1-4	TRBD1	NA	TGTGCCAGTAGTGTCTACAGGGGGCTAACGGGGGCAACTAATGAAAAACTGTTTTTT	CASSVYRGLTGATNEKLFF
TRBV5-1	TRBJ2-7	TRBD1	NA	TGCGCCAGCAGCTACCGACAGGGGGCTACCTACGAGCAGTACTTC	CASSYRQGATYEQYF
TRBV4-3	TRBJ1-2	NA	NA	TGCGCCAGCAGCCAAGATCTGGCAGGGCCCAACTATGGCTACACCTTC	CASSQDLAGPNYGYTF
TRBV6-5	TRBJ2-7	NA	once	TGTGCCAGCACCAGAACGGAGTCCTACGAGCAGTACTTC	CASTRTESYEQYF
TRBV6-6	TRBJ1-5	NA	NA	TGTGCCAGCAGTTATTCCTCTCAGCCCCAGCATTTT	CASSYSSQPQHF
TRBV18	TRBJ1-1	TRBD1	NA	TGTGCCAGCCGACAGGGCATGAACACTGAAGCTTTCTTT	CASRQGMNTEAFF
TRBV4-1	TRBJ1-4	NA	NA	TGCGCCAGCAGCCAAGGAGTCTCAGGGGTAAATGAAAAACTGTTTTTT	CASSQGVSGVNEKLFF
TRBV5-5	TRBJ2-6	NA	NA	TGTGCCAGCGTCGGGATTGTATCAAGTTCTGGGGCCAACGTCCTGACTTTC	CASVGIVSSSGANVLTF
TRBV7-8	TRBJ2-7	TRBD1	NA	TGTGCCAGCAGCATACAGGGGCTCCTCGACGAGCAGTACTTC	CASSIQGLLDEQYF
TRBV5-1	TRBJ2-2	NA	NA	TGCGCCAGCAGCCTCTCTGTAGCCGGGGAGCTGTTTTTT	CASSLSVAGELFF
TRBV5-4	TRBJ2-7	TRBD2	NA	TGTGCCAGCAGCACGGGGGGGACTAGCGCCTCCTACGAGCAGTACTTC	CASSTGGTSASYEQYF
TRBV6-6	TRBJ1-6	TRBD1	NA	TGTGCCAGCAGCCTAGACAGGGAGTCACCCCTCCACTTT	CASSLDRESPLHF
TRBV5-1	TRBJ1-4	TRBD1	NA	TGCGCCAGCAGTAGGACGGGACAGGGAGGTGAAAAACTGTTTTTT	CASSRTGQGGEKLFF
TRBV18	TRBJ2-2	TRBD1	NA	TGTGCCAGCTCACCAATGAGACAGGGTGCCACCGGGGAGCTGTTTTTT	CASSPMRQGATGELFF
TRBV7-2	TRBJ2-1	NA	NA	TGTGCCAGCAGCTTACGGCTAGCAGACAATGAGCAGTTCTTC	CASSLRLADNEQFF
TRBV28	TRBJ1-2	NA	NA	TGTGCCAGCAGTTTATGGGGGGCTAGTGGCTACACCTTC	CASSLWGASGYTF
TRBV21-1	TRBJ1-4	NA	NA	TGTGCCAGCAGCAAAGAGGGGCTTGGGACATTCGGCTTGATTAATGAAAAACTGTTTTTT	CASSKEGLGTFGLINEKLFF
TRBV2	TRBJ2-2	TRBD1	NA	TGTGCCAGCAGCGGTCAGGGGGTCGCCGGGGAGCTGTTTTTT	CASSGQGVAGELFF
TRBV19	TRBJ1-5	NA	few	TGTGCCAGTAACAGAAATTACTATCAGCCCCAGCATTTT	CASNRNYYQPQHF
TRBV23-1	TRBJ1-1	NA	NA	TGCGCCAGCAGTCAATCAAGGGGGAACACTGAAGCTTTCTTT	CASSQSRGNTEAFF
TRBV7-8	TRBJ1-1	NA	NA	TGTGCCAGCAGCCGTCAGTTGAACACTGAAGCTTTCTTT	CASSRQLNTEAFF
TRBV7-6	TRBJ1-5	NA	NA	TGTGCCAGCAGCTTAGTAACAGGGCGGGCGCCCCAGCATTTT	CASSLVTGRAPQHF
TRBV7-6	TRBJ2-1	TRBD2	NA	TGTGCCAGCAGCTTAGCGCTAGCGGGAATCCTAGATGAGCAGTTCTTC	CASSLALAGILDEQFF
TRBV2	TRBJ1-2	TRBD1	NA	TGTGCCAGCGGGACCAGGGGGGTCAGATACACCTTC	CASGTRGVRYTF
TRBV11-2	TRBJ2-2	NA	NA	TGTGCCAGCAGCTTAGACACGAACACCGGGGAGCTGTTTTTT	CASSLDTNTGELFF
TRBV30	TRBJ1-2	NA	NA	TGTGCCTGGGTAGGGGTCTTACAAGACTATGGCTACACCTTC	CAWVGVLQDYGYTF
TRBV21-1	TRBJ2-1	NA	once	TGTGCCAGGGGGACTAGCGGGATGGCCCATGAGCAGTTCTTC	CARGTSGMAHEQFF
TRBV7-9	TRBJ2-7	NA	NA	TGTGCCAGCAGCTTCGCCTACGAGCAGTACTTC	CASSFAYEQYF
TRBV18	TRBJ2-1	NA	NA	TGTGCCAGCTCACCACCGAGGGCCACTTACAATGAGCAGTTCTTC	CASSPPRATYNEQFF
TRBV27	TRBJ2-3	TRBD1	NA	TGTGCCAGCAGTTCGTTAGACAGGGTAGATACGCAGTATTTT	CASSSLDRVDTQYF
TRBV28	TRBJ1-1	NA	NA	TGTGCCAGCAGTTTAAGAGGTTCAGGGCGCGACACTGAAGCTTTCTTT	CASSLRGSGRDTEAFF
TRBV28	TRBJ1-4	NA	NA	TGTGCCAGCAGACCTAAGGGGTCGACTAATGAAAAACTGTTTTTT	CASRPKGSTNEKLFF
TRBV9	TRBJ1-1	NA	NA	TGTGCCAGCAGCGCGGGGTCATTGGGGACTATCACTGAAGCTTTCTTT	CASSAGSLGTITEAFF
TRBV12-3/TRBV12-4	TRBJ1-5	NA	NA	TGTGCCAGCAGTTTAGTGAGACAGGCCCAGCATTTT	CASSLVRQAQHF
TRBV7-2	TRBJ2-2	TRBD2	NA	TGTGCCAGCAGCTTAAGGACTAGCGGGTCTACCGGGGAGCTGTTTTTT	CASSLRTSGSTGELFF
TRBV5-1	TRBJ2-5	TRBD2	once	TGCGCCAGCAGTCCGCGGGGGGGCCGTTCTGGGGAGACCCAGTACTTC	CASSPRGGRSGETQYF
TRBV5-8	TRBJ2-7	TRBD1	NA	TGTGCCAGCAGCCGTTGGGACAGGGGCTCCTACGAGCAGTACTTC	CASSRWDRGSYEQYF
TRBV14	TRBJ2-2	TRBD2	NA	TGTGCCAGCAGCCAACTAGCGGGGGCCCGAACCACCGGGGAGCTGTTTTTT	CASSQLAGARTTGELFF
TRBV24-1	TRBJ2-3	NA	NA	TGTGCCACCCAGGGCAGGTTAAGCACAGATACGCAGTATTTT	CATQGRLSTDTQYF
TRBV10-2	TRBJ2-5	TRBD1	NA	TGCGCCAGTCGTACAGGGGTTCGTATCCAAGAGACCCAGTACTTC	CASRTGVRIQETQYF
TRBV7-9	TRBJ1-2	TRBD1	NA	TGTGCCAGCAGCTTAGGAGGACAGGGCGTAGGTATTTACACCTTC	CASSLGGQGVGIYTF
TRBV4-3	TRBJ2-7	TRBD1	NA	TGCGCCAGCAGCCAAGGCCGGGACAGCTCCTACGAGCAGTACTTC	CASSQGRDSSYEQYF
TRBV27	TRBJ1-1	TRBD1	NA	TGTGCCTCCCAGACAGGGGGCCCGAACACTGAAGCTTTCTTT	CASQTGGPNTEAFF
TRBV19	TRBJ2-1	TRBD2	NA	TGTGCCAGTAGTCATAGCGGGGGGATCCGCTACAATGAGCAGTTCTTC	CASSHSGGIRYNEQFF
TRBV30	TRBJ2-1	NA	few	TGTGCCTGGAGTTCGCGCGAGCAGTTCTTC	CAWSSREQFF